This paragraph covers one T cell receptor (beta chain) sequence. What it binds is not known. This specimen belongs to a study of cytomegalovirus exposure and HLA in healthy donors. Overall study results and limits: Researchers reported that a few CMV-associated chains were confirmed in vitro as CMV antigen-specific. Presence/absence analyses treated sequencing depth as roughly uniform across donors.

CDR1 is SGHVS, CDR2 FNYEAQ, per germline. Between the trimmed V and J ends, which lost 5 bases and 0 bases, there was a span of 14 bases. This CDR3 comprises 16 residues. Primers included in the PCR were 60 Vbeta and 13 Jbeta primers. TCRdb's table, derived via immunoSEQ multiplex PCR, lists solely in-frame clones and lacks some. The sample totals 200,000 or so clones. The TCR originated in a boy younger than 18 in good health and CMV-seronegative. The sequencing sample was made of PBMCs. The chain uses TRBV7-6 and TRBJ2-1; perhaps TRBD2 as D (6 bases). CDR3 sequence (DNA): TGTGCCAGCAGCCTCACGGAGGGAAGCTCCTACAATGAGCAGTTCTTC. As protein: CASSLTEGSSYNEQFF.